This T cell receptor (beta chain) stems from a study of shared clonotypes between healthy human individuals. Concerning this clone: Antigen: not known.

Study-wide results and limits: A handful of donors shared about 5% of their naive CD4 clonotypes. Donors were few, which limited the genetic and exposure-history diversity represented.

Libraries were prepared by immunoSEQ multiplex PCR; TCRdb keeps only in-frame clonotypes and omits some of them. The sample shows roughly 2 million clones, about 95% of them seen only once. CD45RO negativity and positive selection for CCR7 defined naive CD8 cells, a population that excluded terminally differentiated effector memory CD45RA+ cells. Only Caucasian adults living in Nashville, Tennessee served as donors. The receptor was isolated from a man younger than 30 in good health. The sequenced sample was naive CD8+ T cells sorted from blood.

The CDR3 loop is CASSFLVLNTGELFF. CDR3 DNA: TGTGCCAGCAGCTTCCTAGTGCTGAACACCGGGGAGCTGTTTTTT. This chain connects TRBV7-8 to TRBJ2-2; no reliable D call. Germline-derived CDR1 and CDR2 are SGHVS and FQNEAQ. This CDR3 has 15 residues. V was cut by 3 bases and J by 1 base, with 9 bases left in between.